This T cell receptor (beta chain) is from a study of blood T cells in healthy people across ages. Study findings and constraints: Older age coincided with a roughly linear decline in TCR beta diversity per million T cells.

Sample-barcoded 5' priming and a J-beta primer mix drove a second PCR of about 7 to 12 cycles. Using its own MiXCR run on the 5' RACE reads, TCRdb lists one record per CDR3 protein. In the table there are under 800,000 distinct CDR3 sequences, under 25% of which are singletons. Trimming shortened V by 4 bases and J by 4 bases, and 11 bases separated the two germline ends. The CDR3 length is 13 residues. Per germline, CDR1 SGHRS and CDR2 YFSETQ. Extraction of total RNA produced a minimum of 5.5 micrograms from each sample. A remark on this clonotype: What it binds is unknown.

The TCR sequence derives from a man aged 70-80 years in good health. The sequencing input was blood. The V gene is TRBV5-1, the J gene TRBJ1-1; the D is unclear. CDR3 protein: CASSQGSGTEAFF. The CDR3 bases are TGCGCCAGCAGCCAAGGGTCGGGCACTGAAGCTTTCTTT. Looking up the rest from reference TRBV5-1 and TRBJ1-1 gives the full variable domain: KAGVTQTPRYLIKTRGQQVTLSCSPISGHRSVSWYQQTPGQGLQFLFEYFSETQRNKGNFPGRFSGRQFSNSRSEMNVSTLELGDSALYLCASSQGSGTEAFFGQGTRLTVV.